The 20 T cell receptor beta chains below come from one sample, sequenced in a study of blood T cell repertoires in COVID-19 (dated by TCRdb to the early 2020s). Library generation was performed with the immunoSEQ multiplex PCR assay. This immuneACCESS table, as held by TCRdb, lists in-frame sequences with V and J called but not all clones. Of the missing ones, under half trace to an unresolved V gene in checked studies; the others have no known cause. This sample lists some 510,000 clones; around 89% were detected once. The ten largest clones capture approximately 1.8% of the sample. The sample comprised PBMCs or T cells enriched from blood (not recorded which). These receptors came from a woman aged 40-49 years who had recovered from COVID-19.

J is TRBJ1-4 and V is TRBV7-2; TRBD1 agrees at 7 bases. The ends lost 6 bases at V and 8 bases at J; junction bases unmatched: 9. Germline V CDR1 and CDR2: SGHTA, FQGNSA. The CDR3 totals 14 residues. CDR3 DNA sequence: TGTGCCAGCAGTGGAGGGGGCGGAGACGAAAAACTGTTTTTT. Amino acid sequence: CASSGGGGDEKLFF.

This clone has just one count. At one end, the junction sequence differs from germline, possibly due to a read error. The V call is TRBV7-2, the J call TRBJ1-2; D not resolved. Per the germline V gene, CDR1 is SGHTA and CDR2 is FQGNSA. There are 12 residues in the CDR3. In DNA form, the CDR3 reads TGTGCCAGCAGCTTAGAATGGCAGGCCGCCTTCTTC. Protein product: CASSLEWQAAFF.

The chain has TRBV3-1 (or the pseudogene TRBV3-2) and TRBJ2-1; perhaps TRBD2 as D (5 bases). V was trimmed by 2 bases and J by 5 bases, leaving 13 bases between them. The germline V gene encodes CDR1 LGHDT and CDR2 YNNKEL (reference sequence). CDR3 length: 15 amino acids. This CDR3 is CASSQRGDGNNEQFF. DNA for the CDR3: TGTGCCAGCAGCCAACGGGGAGATGGAAACAATGAGCAGTTCTTC.

The CDR3 region is CASSPPGTGLYNEQFF. The CDR3 DNA reads as TGTGCCAGCTCACCACCGGGGACAGGACTTTACAATGAGCAGTTCTTC. V is TRBV18 and J is TRBJ2-1; 8 bases agree with TRBD1. Germline V gene data show CDR1 as KGHSH and CDR2 as LQKENI. Losses at the gene ends were 0 bases for V and 4 bases for J; bases not matched to a gene: 5. The CDR3 is 16 residues long.

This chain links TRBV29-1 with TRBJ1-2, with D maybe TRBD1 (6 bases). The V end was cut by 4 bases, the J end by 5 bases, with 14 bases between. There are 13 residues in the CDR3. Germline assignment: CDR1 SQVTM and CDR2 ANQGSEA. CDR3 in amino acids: CSVGQGLEYGYTF. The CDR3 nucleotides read TGCAGCGTTGGGCAGGGGTTAGAGTATGGCTACACCTTC. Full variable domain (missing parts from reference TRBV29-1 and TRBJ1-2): SAVISQKPSRDICQRGTSLTIQCQVDSQVTMMFWYRQQPGQSLTLIATANQGSEATYESGFVIDKFPISRPNLTFSTLTVSNMSPEDSSIYLCSVGQGLEYGYTFGSGTRLTVV.

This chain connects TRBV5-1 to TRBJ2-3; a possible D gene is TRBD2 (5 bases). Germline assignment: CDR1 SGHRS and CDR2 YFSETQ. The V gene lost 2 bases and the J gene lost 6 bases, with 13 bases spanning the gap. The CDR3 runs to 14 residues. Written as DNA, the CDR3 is TGCGCCAGCAGCTTAAAAGCGGAGGCGGATACGCAGTATTTT. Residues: CASSLKAEADTQYF.

The DNA of the CDR3 is TGCGCCAGCAGCTTGTCTCCAGGGGAGAACTATGGCTACACCTTC. It yields the protein CASSLSPGENYGYTF. The chain carries TRBV5-1 and TRBJ1-2; D is perhaps TRBD1 (6 bases). The V end lost 1 base, the J end lost 2 bases, and 12 bases lay between the germline ends. Looked up from germline, CDR1 is SGHRS and CDR2 is YFSETQ. This CDR3 comprises 15 residues.

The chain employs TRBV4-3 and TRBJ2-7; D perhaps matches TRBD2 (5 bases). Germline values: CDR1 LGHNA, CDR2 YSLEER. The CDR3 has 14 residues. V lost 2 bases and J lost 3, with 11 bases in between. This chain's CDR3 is CASSQRGPRYEQYF. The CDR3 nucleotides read TGCGCCAGCAGCCAACGAGGGCCCCGCTACGAGCAGTACTTC.

CDR3 sequence reads: CATSRLLGGAGYGYTF. Here the CDR3 DNA reads TGTGCCACCAGCAGGCTATTAGGGGGCGCAGGCTATGGCTACACCTTC. V gene TRBV15 combines with J gene TRBJ1-2; 7 nucleotides line up with TRBD1. Germline assignment: CDR1 LNHNV and CDR2 YYDKDF (reference sequence). This CDR3 comprises 16 residues. V lost 3 bases, J lost 4 bases, and 11 bases stayed unmatched.

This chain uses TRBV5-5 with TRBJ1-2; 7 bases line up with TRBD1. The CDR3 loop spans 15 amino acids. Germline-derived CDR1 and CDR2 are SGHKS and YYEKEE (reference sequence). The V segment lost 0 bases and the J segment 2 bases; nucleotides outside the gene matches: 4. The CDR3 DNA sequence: TGTGCCAGCAGCTTGGCGGCAGGGGGGAACTATGGCTACACCTTC. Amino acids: CASSLAAGGNYGYTF.

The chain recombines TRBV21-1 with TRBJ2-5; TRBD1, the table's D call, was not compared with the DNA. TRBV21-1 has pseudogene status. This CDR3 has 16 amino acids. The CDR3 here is CASSKGARGGRETQYF. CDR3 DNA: TGTGCCAGCAGCAAAGGGGCCCGAGGGGGCCGGGAGACCCAGTACTTC.

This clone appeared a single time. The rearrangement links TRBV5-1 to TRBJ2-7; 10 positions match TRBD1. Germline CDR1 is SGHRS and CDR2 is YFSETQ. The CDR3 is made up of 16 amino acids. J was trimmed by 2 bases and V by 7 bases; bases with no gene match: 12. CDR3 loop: CASRYLSGQGAYEQYF. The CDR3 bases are TGCGCCAGCCGATACCTCTCAGGACAGGGGGCCTACGAGCAGTACTTC. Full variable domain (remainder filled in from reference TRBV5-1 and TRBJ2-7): KAGVTQTPRYLIKTRGQQVTLSCSPISGHRSVSWYQQTPGQGLQFLFEYFSETQRNKGNFPGRFSGRQFSNSRSEMNVSTLELGDSALYLCASRYLSGQGAYEQYFGPGTRLTVT.

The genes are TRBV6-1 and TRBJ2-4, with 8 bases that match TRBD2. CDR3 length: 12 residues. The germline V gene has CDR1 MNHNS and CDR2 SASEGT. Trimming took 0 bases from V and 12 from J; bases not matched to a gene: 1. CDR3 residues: CASSEAGTSQYF. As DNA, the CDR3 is TGTGCCAGCAGTGAAGCGGGGACTAGTCAGTACTTC.

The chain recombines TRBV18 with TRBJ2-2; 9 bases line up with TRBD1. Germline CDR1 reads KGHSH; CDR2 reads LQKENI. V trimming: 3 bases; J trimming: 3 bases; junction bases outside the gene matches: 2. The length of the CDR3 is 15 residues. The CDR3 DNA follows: TGTGCCAGCTCACCCAGGACAGGGGACACCGGGGAGCTGTTTTTT. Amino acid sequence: CASSPRTGDTGELFF.

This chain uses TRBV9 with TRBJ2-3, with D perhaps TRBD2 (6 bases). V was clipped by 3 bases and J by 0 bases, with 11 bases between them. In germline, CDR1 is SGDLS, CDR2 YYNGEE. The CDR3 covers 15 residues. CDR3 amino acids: CASSGWGDSTDTQYF. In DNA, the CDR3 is TGTGCCAGCAGCGGATGGGGGGATAGCACAGATACGCAGTATTTT.

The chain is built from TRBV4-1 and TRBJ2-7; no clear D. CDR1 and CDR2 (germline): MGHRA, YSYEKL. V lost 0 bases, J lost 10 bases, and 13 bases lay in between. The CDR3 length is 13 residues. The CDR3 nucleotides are TGCGCCAGCAGCCAAGATCGAGCGCGCGACCAGTACTTC. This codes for CASSQDRARDQYF.

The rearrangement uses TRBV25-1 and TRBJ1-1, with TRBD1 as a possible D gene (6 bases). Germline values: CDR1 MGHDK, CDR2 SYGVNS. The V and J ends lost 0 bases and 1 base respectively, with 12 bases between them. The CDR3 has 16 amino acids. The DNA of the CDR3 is TGTGCCAGCAGTGAATATTTGGCAGGGGCGAACACTGAAGCTTTCTTT. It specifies CASSEYLAGANTEAFF.

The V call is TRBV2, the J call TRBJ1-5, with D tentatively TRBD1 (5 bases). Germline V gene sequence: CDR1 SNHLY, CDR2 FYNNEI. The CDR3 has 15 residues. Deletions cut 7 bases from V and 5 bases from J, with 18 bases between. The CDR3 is CASTRRGQGDQPQHF. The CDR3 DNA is TGTGCCAGCACTCGGAGGGGCCAGGGTGATCAGCCCCAGCATTTT.

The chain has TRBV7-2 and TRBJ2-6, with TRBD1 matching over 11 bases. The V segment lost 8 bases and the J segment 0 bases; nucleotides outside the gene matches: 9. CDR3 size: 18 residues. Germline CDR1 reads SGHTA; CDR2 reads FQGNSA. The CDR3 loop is CASSKGQGAFSGANVLTF. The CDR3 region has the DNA TGTGCCAGCTCCAAAGGACAGGGGGCATTCTCTGGGGCCAACGTCCTGACTTTC.

Here the CDR3 DNA reads TGTGCCAGCAGTTTAAAGCGGGACTATGGCTACACCTTC. As protein: CASSLKRDYGYTF. V is TRBV27 and J is TRBJ1-2; the D is unclear. Germline CDR1 MNHEY, CDR2 SMNVEV (reference sequence). The CDR3 totals 13 residues. V was trimmed by 2 bases and J by 3 bases, leaving 7 bases between them.